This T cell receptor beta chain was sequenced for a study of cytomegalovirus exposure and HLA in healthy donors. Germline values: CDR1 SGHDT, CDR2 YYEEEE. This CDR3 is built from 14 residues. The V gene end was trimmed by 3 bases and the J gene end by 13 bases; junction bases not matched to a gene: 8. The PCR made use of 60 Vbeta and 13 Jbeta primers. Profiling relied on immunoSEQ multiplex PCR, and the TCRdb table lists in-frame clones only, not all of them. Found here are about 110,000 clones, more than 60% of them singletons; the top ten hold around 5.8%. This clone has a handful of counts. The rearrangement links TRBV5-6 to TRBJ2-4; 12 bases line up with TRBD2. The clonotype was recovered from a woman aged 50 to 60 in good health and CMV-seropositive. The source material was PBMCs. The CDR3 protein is CASSSQTSGGHQYF. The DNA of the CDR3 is TGTGCCAGCAGCTCCCAAACTAGCGGGGGGCACCAGTACTTC.